This is a list of T cell receptor beta chains from one sample in a study of blood T cell repertoires in COVID-19. Profiling relied on immunoSEQ multiplex PCR, and the TCRdb table lists in-frame clones only, not all of them. The table has fewer than 300,000 clones, about 85% seen once. The specimen was peripheral blood. These receptors came from a human donor with COVID-19, enrolled during active disease. The donor label of this sample is uncertain. CDR3s leave out the opening cysteine and the closing phenylalanine or tryptophan. D genes are given only for firm matches.

d_call v_call cdr3_aa
TRBD1 TRBV5-1 ASSFGQGREKLF
. TRBV11-3 ASSSRTRNEQF
TRBD1 TRBV5-1 ASSSGTGGFQGYT
TRBD2 TRBV6-1 ASSELPGLAGGVEQY
. TRBV3-1/TRBV3-2 ASSQERGTRTSSTDTQY
. TRBV27 ASSYGGMDYGYT
. TRBV7-2 ASSSPGGGWETQY
. TRBV11-2 ASTQYGGNTDTQY
. TRBV28 ASSWEGGYNEQF
TRBD1 TRBV28 ASSSDRAGYT
. TRBV19 ASSMETGETQY
. TRBV30 AWSVAVRGLPQH
. TRBV10-3 ASLAGGGETQY
TRBD1 TRBV7-9 ASSSRQGQRHAGNTIY
TRBD1 TRBV19 ASSGGTARSGNTIY
. TRBV29-1 SSQGFSYETQY
. TRBV30 AWSVRPQHSGYGEQF
. TRBV2 ASSERRGREKLF
. TRBV10-3 AISEGGTGEKLF
. TRBV28 ASSLPTVLGTEAF
TRBD2 TRBV7-7 ASSLGTSGRGDEQF
. TRBV4-3 ASSQAREPNTEAF
. TRBV11-2 ASSPFLGAYEQY
TRBD1 TRBV27 ASSQGQGDAYEQY
TRBD1 TRBV18 ASSGGQGTYEQY
. TRBV2 ASKVGGASEQY
. TRBV10-3 AIMGSGYGYT
. TRBV12-3/TRBV12-4 ASSSGLFGELF
. TRBV19 ASSINRDPKNIQY
. TRBV27 ASRGGQGGYT
TRBD2 TRBV7-2 ASSWGGLAVSEQY
. TRBV18 ASSQLENYGYT